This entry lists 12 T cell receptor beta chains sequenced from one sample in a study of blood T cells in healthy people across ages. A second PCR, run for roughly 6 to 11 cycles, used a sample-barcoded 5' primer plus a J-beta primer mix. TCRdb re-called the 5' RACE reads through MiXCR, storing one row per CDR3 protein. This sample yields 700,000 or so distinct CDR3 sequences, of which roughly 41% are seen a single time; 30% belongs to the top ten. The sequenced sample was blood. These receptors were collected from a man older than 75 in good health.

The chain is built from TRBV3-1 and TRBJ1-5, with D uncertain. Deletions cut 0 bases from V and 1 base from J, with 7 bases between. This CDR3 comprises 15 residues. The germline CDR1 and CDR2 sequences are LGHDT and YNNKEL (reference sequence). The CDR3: CASSQDSDSNQPQHF. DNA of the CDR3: TGTGCCAGCAGCCAAGACTCCGACAGCAATCAGCCCCAGCATTTT.

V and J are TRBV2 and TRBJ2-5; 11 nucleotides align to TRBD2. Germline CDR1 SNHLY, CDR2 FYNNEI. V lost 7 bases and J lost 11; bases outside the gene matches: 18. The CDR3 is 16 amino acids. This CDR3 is CASIQTSGALGNEQYF. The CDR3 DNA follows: TGTGCCAGCATTCAGACTAGCGGGGCCCTCGGCAATGAGCAGTACTTC.

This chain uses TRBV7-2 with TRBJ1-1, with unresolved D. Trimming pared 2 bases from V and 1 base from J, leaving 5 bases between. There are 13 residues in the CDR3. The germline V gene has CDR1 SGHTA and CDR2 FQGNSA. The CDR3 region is CASSLPENTEAFF. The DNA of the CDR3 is TGTGCCAGCAGCTTACCGGAGAACACTGAAGCTTTCTTT.

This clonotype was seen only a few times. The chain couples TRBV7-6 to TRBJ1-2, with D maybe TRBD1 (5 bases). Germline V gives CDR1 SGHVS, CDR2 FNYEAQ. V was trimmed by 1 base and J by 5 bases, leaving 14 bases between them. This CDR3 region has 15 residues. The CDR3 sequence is CASSLDQGSGYGYTF. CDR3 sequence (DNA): TGTGCCAGCAGCTTAGATCAGGGAAGTGGGTATGGCTACACCTTC. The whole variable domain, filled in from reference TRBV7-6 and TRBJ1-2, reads GAGVSQSPRYKVTKRGQDVALRCDPISGHVSLYWYRQALGQGPEFLTYFNYEAQQDKSGLPNDRFSAERPEGSISTLTIQRTEQRDSAMYRCASSLDQGSGYGYTFGSGTRLTVV.

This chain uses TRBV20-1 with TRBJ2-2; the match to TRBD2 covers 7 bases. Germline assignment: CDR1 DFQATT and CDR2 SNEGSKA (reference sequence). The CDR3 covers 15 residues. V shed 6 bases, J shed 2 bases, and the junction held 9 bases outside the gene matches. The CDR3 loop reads CSAPSSGRNTGELFF. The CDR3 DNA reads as TGCAGTGCCCCGTCTAGCGGTCGAAACACCGGGGAGCTGTTTTTT.

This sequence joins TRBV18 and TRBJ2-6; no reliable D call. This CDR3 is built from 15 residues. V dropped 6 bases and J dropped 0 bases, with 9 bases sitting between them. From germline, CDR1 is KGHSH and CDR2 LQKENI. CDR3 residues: CASSQHLSGANVLTF. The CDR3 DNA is TGTGCCAGCTCCCAACACCTCTCTGGGGCCAACGTCCTGACTTTC.

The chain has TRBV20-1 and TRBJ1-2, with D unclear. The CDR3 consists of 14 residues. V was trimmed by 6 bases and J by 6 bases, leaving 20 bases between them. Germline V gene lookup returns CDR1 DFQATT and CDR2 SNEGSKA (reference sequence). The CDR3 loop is CSAGRGGREDGYTF. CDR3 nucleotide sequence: TGCAGTGCCGGACGAGGTGGTCGCGAGGATGGCTACACCTTC.

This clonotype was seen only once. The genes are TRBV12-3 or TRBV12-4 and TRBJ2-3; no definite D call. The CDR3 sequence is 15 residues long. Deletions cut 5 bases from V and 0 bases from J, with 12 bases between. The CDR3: CASSPLSLSTDTQYF. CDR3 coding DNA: TGTGCCAGCAGTCCCCTTAGCCTTAGCACAGATACGCAGTATTTT.

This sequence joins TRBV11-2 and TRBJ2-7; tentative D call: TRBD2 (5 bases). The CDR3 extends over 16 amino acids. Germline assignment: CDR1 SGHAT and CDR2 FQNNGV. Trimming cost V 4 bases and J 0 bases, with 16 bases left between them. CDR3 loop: CASSSGWESPSYEQYF. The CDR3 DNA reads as TGTGCCAGCAGCTCTGGGTGGGAGTCTCCCTCCTACGAGCAGTACTTC.

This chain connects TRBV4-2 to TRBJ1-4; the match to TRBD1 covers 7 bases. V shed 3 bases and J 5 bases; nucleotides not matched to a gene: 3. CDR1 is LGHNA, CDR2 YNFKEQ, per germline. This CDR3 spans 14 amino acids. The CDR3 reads CASSQTGLNEKLFF. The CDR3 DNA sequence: TGTGCCAGCAGCCAGACAGGGCTAAATGAAAAACTGTTTTTT.

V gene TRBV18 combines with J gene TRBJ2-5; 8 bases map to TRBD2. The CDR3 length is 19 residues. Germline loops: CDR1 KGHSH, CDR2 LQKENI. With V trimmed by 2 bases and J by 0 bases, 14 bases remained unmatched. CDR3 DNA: TGTGCCAGCTCACCAGGAGCGGGAGCTATAAATGGGTACCAAGAGACCCAGTACTTC. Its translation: CASSPGAGAINGYQETQYF.

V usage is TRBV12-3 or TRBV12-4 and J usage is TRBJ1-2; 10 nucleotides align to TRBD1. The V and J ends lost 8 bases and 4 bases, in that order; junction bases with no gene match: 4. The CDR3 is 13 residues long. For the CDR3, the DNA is TGTGCCAGCTGTAGACAGGGGGCCTATGGCTACACCTTC. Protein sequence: CASCRQGAYGYTF.